This T cell receptor (beta chain) was identified during a study of blood T cell repertoires in COVID-19. The overall study: Sites in the United States, Italy and Spain provided acute and convalescent COVID-19 samples.

This CDR3 is built from 16 residues. The J segment lost 8 bases and the V segment lost 0 bases, leaving 6 bases of the junction unmatched. Germline lookup yields CDR1 MDHEN and CDR2 SYDVKM. Participants were placed into cohorts based on the clinical history they reported. The study recruited exposed participants who had met a COVID-19 case within 2 weeks before entry. In the original analysis: Amplification of reference gene primers provided the estimated nucleated cell counts. Repertoires were generated with immunoSEQ multiplex PCR, while TCRdb's copy carries only in-frame clones and drops some. The DNA was the basis for D and trimming; V, J and clone size are from that table. The data contain around 340,000 clones, around nine tenths of them singletons.

This chain uses TRBV28 with TRBJ2-3; 12 positions agree with TRBD2. The sample taken for sequencing was PBMCs or T cells enriched from blood (not recorded which). The TCR sequence derives from a woman aged 25 to 39 who had been exposed to COVID-19. In DNA, the CDR3 is TGTGCCAGCAGTTTATGGCTAGCGGGAGGGCGAGTTACGCAGTATTTT. It codes for CASSLWLAGGRVTQYF.